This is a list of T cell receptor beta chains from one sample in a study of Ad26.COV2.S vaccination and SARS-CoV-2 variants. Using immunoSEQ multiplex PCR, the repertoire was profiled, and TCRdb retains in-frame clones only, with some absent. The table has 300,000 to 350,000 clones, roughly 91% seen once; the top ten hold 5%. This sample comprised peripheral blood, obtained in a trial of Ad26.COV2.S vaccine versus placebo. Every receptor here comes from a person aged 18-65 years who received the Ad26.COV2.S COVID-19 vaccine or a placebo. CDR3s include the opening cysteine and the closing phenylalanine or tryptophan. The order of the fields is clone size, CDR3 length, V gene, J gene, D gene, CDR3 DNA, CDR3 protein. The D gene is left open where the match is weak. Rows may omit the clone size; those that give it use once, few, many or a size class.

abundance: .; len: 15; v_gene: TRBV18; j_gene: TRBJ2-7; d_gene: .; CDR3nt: TGTGCCAGCTCACCAAGGGACGCCAAGACCTACGAGCAGTACTTC; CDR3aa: CASSPRDAKTYEQYF
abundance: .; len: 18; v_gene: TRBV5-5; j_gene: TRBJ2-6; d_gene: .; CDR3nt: TGTGCCAGCAGCTTGAGAACAGGGTTAAGCTCTGGGGCCAACGTCCTGACTTTC; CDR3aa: CASSLRTGLSSGANVLTF
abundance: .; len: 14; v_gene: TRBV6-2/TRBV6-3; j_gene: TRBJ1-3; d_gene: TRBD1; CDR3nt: TGTGCCAGCAGCGGACAGGCGAGTGGAAACACCATATATTTT; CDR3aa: CASSGQASGNTIYF
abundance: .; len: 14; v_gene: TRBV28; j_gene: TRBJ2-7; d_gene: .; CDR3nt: TGTGCCAGCAACCCCCCAGGCTTCCTAGGGGAGCAGTACTTC; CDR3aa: CASNPPGFLGEQYF
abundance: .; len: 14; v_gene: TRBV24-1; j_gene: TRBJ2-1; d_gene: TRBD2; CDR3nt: TGTGCCACCAGTGCAGCGGGAGGAGCCCATGAGCAGTTCTTC; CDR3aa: CATSAAGGAHEQFF
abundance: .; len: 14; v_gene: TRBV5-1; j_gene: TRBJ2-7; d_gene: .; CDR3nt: TGCGCCAGCAGCGAGGACAACAACTCCTACGAGCAGTACTTC; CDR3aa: CASSEDNNSYEQYF
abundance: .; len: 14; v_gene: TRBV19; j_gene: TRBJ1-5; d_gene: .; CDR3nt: TGTGCCAGTAAGGCGTTTAGGGGCAATCAGCCCCAGCATTTT; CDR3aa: CASKAFRGNQPQHF
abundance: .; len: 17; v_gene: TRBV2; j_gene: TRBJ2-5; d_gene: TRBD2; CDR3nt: TGTGCCAGCAGTGAAGGGCGGCTAGCGGGAGGGCAAGAGACCCAGTACTTC; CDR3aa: CASSEGRLAGGQETQYF
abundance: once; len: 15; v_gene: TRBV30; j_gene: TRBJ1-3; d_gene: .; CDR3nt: TGTGCCTGGAACCCTGACACGAGCTCTGGAAACACCATATATTTT; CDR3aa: CAWNPDTSSGNTIYF
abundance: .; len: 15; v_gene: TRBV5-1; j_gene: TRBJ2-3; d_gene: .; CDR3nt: TGCGCCAGCAGCTTGGTGTCAGCTAGCACAGATACGCAGTATTTT; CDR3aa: CASSLVSASTDTQYF
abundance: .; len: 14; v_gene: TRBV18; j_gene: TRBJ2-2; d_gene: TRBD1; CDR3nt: TGTGCCAGTGGGACAGGGCCCAACACCGGGGAGCTGTTTTTT; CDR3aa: CASGTGPNTGELFF
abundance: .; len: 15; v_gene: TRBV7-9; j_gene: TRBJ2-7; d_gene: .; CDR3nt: TGTGCCAGCAGCTCGAACACTAGGCAGCCCGTCGAGCAGTACTTC; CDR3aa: CASSSNTRQPVEQYF
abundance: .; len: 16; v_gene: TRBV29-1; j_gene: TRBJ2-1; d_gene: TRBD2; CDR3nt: TGCAGCGTTTGTAGCGGGGTTCACATAAAATACAATGAGCAGTTCTTC; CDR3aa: CSVCSGVHIKYNEQFF
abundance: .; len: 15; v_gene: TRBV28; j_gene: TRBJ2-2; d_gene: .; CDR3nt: TGTGCCAGCAGTTTCGGGGCATGGAAAAACGGGGAGCTGTTTTTT; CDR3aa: CASSFGAWKNGELFF
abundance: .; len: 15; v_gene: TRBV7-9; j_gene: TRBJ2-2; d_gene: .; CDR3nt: TGTGCCAGCAGCCCAGACCTGACAGACACCGGGGAGCTGTTTTTT; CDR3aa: CASSPDLTDTGELFF
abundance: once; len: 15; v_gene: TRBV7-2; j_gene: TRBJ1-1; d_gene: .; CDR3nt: TGTGCCAGCAGCATCTCCGGGACGGGGAACACTGAAGCTTTCTTT; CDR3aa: CASSISGTGNTEAFF
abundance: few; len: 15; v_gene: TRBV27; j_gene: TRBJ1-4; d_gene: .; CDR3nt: TGTGCCAGCAGCCCCAGGGCAGGGACGGAGGAAAAACTGTTTTTT; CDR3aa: CASSPRAGTEEKLFF
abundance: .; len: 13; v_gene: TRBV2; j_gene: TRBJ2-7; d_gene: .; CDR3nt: TGTGCCAGCAAACGGACGCTTTTATACGAGCAGTACTTC; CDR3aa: CASKRTLLYEQYF
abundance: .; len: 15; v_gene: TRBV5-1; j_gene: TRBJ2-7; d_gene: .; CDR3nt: TGCGCCAGCAGCTTGGCCTCGGGGTCGACCTACGAGCAGTACTTC; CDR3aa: CASSLASGSTYEQYF
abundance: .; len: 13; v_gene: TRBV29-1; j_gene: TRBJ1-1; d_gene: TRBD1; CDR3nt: TGCAGCGCCGGGACAGGCCTAAACACTGAAGCTTTCTTT; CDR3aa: CSAGTGLNTEAFF
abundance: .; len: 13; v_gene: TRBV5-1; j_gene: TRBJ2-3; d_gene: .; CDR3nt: TGCGCCAGCAGCTATGAGGTAGCAGATACGCAGTATTTT; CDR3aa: CASSYEVADTQYF
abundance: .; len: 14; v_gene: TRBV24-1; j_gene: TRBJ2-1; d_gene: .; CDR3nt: TGTGCCACCAGTGATAGTAGGATTAGCAATGAGCAGTTCTTC; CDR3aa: CATSDSRISNEQFF
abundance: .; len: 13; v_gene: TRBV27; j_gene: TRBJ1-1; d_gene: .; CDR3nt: TGTGCCAGCAGTTTAAGTCTGTGGACTGAAGCTTTCTTT; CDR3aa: CASSLSLWTEAFF
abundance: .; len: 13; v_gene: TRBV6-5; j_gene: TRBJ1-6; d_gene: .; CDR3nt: TGTGCCAGCAGACAGCGATATAATTCACCCCTCCACTTT; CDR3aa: CASRQRYNSPLHF
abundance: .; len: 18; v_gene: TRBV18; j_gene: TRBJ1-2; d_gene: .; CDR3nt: TGTGCCAGCTCACAACTACCCTTCGGGGACAAGGGGAACTATGGCTACACCTTC; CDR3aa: CASSQLPFGDKGNYGYTF
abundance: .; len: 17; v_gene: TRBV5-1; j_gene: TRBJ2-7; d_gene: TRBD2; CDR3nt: TGCGCCAGCAGCCCTGAAGCGGGAGGGCCTATCTCCTACGAGCAGTACTTC; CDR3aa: CASSPEAGGPISYEQYF
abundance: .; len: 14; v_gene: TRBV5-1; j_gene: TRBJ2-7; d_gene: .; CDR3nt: TGCGCCAGCAGCCAAGACAGGATCACGTACGAGCAGTACTTC; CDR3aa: CASSQDRITYEQYF
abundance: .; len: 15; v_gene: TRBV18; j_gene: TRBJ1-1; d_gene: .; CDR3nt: TGTGCCAGCTCACCACCGCTCAACATGAACACTGAAGCTTTCTTT; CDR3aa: CASSPPLNMNTEAFF
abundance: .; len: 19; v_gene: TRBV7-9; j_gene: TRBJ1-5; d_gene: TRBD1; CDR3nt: TGTGCCAGCAGCTTTTTTTCCGGGACAGGTCTTTATAGCAATCAGCCCCAGCATTTT; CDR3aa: CASSFFSGTGLYSNQPQHF
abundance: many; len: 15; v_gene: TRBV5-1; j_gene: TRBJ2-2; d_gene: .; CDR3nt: TGCGCCAGCAGCCCAAGCAGGGGTCGTACCGGGGAGCTGTTTTTT; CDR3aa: CASSPSRGRTGELFF
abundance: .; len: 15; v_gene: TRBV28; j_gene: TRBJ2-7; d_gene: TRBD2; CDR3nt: TGTGCCAGCAGTTTAAGATGGCGGGAGGACTACGAGCAGTACTTC; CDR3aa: CASSLRWREDYEQYF
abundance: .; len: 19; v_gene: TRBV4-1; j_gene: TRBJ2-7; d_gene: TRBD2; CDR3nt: TGCGCCAGCAGCCAAGATACGATAAGCGGGAGGGCCGCGTCCTACGAGCAGTACTTC; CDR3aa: CASSQDTISGRAASYEQYF
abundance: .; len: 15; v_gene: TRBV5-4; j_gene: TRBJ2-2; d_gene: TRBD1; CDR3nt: TGTGCCAGCAGCTTGACAACAGGGGGACGGGGGGAGCTGTTTTTT; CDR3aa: CASSLTTGGRGELFF
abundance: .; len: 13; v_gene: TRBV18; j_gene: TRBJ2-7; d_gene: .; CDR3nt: TGTGCCAGCTCACCTTCTAGCTCCTACGAGCAGTACTTC; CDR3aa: CASSPSSSYEQYF
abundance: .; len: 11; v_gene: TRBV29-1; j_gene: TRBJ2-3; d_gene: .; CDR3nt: TGCAGCGTTGGGGGGGCAGATACGCAGTATTTT; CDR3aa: CSVGGADTQYF
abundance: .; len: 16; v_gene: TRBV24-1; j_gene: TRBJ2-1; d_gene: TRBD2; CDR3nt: TGTGCCACCAGTGATCCATCTAGCGGGAACCTCAATGAGCAGTTCTTC; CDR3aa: CATSDPSSGNLNEQFF
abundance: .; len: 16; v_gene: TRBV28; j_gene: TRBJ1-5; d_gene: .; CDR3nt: TGTGCCAGCAGTTTACCTCTCGGGACTCCGAATCAGCCCCAGCATTTT; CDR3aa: CASSLPLGTPNQPQHF
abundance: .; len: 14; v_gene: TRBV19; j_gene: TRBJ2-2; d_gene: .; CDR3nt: TGTGCCAGTAGTATTCCAACTTTCACCGGGGAGCTGTTTTTT; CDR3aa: CASSIPTFTGELFF
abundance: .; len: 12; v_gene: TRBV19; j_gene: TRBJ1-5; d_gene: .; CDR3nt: TGTGCCAGTAGTATAGTCAATCAGCCCCAGCATTTT; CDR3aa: CASSIVNQPQHF
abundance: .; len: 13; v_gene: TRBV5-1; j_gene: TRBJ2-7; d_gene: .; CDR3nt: TGCGCCAGCAGCTTGGCTGAGGGATTACGGCAGTACTTC; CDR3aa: CASSLAEGLRQYF
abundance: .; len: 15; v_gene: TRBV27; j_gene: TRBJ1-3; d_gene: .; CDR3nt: TGTGCCAGCAGTTTATCAGGCGTCTCTGGAAACACCATATATTTT; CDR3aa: CASSLSGVSGNTIYF
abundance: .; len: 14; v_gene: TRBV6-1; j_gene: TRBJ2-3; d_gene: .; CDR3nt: TGTGCCAGCAGTGAATTGCGGGGAGCAGATACGCAGTATTTT; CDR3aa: CASSELRGADTQYF
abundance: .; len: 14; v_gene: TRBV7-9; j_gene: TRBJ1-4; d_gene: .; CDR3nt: TGTGCCAGCAGCTTTGCCGCGAGCAATGAAAAACTGTTTTTT; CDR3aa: CASSFAASNEKLFF
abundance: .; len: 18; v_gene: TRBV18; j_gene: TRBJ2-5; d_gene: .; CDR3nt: TGTGCCAGCTCACCCCCGGTGAGTCGGTGGGGTGCGGAAGAGACCCAGTACTTC; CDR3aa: CASSPPVSRWGAEETQYF
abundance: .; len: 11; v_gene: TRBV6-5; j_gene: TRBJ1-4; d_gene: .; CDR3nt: TGTGCCAGCAGTTCTAATGAAAAACTGTTTTTT; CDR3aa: CASSSNEKLFF
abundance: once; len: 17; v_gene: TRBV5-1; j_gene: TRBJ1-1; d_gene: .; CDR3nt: TGCGCCAGCAGCCCGCTCCCGAGGACGCACATGAACACTGAAGCTTTCTTT; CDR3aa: CASSPLPRTHMNTEAFF
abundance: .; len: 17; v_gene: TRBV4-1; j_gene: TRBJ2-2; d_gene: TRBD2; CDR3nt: TGCGCCAGCAGCCAACCCCCTAGCGGGGGGAACACCGGGGAGCTGTTTTTT; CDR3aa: CASSQPPSGGNTGELFF
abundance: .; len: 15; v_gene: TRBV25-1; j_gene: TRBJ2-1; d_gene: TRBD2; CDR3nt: TGTGCCAGCAGTGATTCTCTAGCGGGAGTAAATGAGCAGTTCTTC; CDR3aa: CASSDSLAGVNEQFF
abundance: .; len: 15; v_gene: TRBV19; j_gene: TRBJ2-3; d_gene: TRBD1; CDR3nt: TGTGCCAGTAGCCCACAGGGGATTAGCACAGATACGCAGTATTTT; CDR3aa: CASSPQGISTDTQYF
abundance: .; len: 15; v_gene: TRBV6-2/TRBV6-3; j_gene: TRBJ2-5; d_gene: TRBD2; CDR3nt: TGTGCCAGCAGTTACTCCGGGACTAGGGGGGAGACCCAGTACTTC; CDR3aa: CASSYSGTRGETQYF
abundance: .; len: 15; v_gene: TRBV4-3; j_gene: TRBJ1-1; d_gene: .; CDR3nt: TGCGCCAGCAGCCAAGATTTGGGGGGACGCACTGAAGCTTTCTTT; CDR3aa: CASSQDLGGRTEAFF
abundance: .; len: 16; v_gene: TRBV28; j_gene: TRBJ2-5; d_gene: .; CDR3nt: TGTGCCAGCAGTACTTTTCGGGACGCCGGTTTGGAGACCCAGTACTTC; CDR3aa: CASSTFRDAGLETQYF
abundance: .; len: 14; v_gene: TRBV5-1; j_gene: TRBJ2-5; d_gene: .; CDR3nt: TGCGCCAGCAGCTTGGGGGTGGGGTCAGAGACCCAGTACTTC; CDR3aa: CASSLGVGSETQYF
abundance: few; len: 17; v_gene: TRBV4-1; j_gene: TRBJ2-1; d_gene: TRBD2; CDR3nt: TGCGCCAGCAGCCAAGAGGTGGAGCGGGACGGGTACAATGAGCAGTTCTTC; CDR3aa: CASSQEVERDGYNEQFF
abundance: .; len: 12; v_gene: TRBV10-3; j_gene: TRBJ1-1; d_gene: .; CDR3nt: TGTGCCATCAGTGAAGAGCCGCTTGAAGCTTTCTTT; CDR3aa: CAISEEPLEAFF
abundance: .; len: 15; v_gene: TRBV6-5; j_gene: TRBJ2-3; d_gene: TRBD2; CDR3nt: TGTGCCAGCAGTCCCCTAGCGGATAGCACAGATACGCAGTATTTT; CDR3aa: CASSPLADSTDTQYF
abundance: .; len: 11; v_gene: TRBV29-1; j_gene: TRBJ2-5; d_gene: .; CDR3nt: TGCAGCGTTGGGGGCGCCGAGACCCAGTACTTC; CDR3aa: CSVGGAETQYF